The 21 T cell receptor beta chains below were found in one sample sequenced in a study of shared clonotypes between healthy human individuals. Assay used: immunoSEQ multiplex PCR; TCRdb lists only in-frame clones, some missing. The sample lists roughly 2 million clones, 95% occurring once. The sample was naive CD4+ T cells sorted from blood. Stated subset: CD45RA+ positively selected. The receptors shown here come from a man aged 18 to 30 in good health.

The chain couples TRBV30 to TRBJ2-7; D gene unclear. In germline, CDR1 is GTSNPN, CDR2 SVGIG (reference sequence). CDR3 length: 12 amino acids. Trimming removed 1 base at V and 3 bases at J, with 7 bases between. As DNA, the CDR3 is TGTGCCTGGAGTGAGAACAGCTACGAGCAGTACTTC. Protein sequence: CAWSENSYEQYF.

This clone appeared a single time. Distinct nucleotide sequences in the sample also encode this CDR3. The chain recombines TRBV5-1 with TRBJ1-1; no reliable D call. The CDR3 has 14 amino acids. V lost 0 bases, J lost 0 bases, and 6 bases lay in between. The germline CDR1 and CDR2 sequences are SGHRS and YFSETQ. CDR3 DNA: TGCGCCAGCAGCTTGGGGAGCCTGAACACTGAAGCTTTCTTT. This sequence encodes CASSLGSLNTEAFF.

CDR3 in amino acids: CSVAPQSFRGPWPSYEQYF. In nucleotides, the CDR3 is TGCAGCGTTGCCCCCCAATCTTTCCGGGGCCCGTGGCCCTCCTACGAGCAGTACTTC. V and J are TRBV29-1 and TRBJ2-5; the D call may be TRBD1 or TRBD2 (5 bases each). The closer fit of TRBJ2-7 to the DNA end suggests the J call may be wrong. This CDR3 is built from 19 residues. Germline CDR1 is SQVTM and CDR2 is ANQGSEA.

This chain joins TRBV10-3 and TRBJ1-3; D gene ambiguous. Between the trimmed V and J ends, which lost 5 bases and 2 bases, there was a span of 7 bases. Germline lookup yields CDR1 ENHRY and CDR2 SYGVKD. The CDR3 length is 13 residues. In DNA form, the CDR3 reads TGTGCCATCAGTCCCCTACCTGGAAACACCATATATTTT. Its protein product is CAISPLPGNTIYF.

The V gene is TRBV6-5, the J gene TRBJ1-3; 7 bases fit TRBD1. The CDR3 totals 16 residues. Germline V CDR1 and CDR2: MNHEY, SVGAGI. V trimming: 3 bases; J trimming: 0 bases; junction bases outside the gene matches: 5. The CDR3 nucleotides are TGTGCCAGCAGTTATGACAGGGCAGCCTCTGGAAACACCATATATTTT. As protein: CASSYDRAASGNTIYF.

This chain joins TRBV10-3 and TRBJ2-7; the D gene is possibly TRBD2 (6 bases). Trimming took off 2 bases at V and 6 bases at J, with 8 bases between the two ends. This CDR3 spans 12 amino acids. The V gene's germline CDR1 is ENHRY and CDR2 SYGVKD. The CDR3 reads CAISETSLEQYF. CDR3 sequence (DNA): TGTGCCATCAGTGAGACTAGCCTCGAGCAGTACTTC.

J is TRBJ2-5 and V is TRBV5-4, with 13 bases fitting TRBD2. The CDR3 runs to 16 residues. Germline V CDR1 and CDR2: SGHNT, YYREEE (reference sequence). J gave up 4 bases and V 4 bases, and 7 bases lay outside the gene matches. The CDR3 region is CASSTGTSGIGETQYF. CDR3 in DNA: TGTGCCAGCAGCACCGGGACTAGCGGGATCGGAGAGACCCAGTACTTC.

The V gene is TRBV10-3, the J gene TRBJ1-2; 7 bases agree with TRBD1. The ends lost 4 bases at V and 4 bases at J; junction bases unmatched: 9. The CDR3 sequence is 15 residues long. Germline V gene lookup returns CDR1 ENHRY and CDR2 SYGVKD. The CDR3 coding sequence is TGTGCCATCAGTGTACCCCGACAGGGAGGCTATGGCTACACCTTC. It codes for CAISVPRQGGYGYTF.

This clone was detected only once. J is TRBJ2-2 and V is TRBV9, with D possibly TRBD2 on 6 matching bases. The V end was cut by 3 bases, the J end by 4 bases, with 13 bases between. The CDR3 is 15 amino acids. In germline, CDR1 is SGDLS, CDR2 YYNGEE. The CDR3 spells CASSERARGTGELFF. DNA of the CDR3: TGTGCCAGCAGCGAGCGGGCGCGCGGCACCGGGGAGCTGTTTTTT. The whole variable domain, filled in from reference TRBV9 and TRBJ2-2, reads DSGVTQTPKHLITATGQRVTLRCSPRSGDLSVYWYQQSLDQGLQFLIQYYNGEERAKGNILERFSAQQFPDLHSELNLSSLELGDSALYFCASSERARGTGELFFGEGSRLTVL.

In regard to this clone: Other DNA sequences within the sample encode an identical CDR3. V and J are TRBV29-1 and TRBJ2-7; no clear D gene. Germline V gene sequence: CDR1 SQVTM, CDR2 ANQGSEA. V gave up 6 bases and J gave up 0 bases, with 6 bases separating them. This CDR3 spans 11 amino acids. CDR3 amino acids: CSVLISYEQYF. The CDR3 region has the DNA TGCAGCGTATTAATCTCCTACGAGCAGTACTTC.

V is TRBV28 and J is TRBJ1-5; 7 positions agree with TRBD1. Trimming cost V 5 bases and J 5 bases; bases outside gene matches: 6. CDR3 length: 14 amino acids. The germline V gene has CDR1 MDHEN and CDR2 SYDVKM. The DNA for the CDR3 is TGTGCCAGCAGTGGGACAGCTTTTTATCAGCCCCAGCATTTT. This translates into CASSGTAFYQPQHF.

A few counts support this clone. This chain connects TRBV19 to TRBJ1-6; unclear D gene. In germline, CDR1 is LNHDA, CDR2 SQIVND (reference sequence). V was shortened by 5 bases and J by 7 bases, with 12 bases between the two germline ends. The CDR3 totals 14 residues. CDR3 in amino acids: CASSPRPGNSPLHF. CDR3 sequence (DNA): TGTGCCAGTAGTCCCCGCCCCGGGAATTCACCCCTCCACTTT.

DNA of the CDR3: TGTGCCAGCAGTTACACCGGGACAGACGGATCCTACGAGCAGTACTTC. Protein: CASSYTGTDGSYEQYF. The chain uses TRBV6-6 and TRBJ2-7, with 7 bases fitting TRBD1. CDR3 length equals 16 residues. The trim removed 2 bases at V and 1 base at J, leaving 8 bases unmatched. Germline CDR1 and CDR2: MNHNY and SVGAGI (reference sequence).

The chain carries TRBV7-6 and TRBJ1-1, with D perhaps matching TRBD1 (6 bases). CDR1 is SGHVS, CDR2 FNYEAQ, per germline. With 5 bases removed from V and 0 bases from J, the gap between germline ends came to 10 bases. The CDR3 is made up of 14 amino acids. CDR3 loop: CASSGGTMNTEAFF. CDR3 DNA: TGTGCCAGCAGCGGAGGGACAATGAACACTGAAGCTTTCTTT. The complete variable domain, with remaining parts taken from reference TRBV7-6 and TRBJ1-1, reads GAGVSQSPRYKVTKRGQDVALRCDPISGHVSLYWYRQALGQGPEFLTYFNYEAQQDKSGLPNDRFSAERPEGSISTLTIQRTEQRDSAMYRCASSGGTMNTEAFFGQGTRLTVV.

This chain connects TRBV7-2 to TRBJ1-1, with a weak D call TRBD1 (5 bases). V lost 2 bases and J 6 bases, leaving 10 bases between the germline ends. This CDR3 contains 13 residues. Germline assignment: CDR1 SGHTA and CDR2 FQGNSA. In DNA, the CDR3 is TGTGCCAGCAGCTTACGTTTGGGGCCTGAAGCTTTCTTT. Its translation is CASSLRLGPEAFF.

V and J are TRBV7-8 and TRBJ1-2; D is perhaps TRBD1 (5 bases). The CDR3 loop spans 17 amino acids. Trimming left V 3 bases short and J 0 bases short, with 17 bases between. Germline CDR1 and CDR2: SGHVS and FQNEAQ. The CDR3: CASSFSTGRISNYGYTF. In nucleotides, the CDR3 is TGTGCCAGCAGCTTCAGCACGGGACGCATTTCTAACTATGGCTACACCTTC. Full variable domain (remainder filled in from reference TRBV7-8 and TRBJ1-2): GAGVSQSPRYKVAKRGQDVALRCDPISGHVSLFWYQQALGQGPEFLTYFQNEAQLDKSGLPSDRFFAERPEGSVSTLKIQRTQQEDSAVYLCASSFSTGRISNYGYTFGSGTRLTVV.

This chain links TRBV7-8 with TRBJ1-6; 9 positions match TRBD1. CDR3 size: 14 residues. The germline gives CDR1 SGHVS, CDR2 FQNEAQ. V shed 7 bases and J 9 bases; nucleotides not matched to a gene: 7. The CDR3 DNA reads TGTGCCAGCACCTGGGACAGGGAGGGTTCACCCCTCCACTTT. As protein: CASTWDREGSPLHF.

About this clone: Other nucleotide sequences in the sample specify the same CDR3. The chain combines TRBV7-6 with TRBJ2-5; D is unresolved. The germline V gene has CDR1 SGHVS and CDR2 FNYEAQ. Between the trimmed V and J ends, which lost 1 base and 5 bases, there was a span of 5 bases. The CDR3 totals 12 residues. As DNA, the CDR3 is TGTGCCAGCAGCTTAGTATTGGAGACCCAGTACTTC. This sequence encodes CASSLVLETQYF.

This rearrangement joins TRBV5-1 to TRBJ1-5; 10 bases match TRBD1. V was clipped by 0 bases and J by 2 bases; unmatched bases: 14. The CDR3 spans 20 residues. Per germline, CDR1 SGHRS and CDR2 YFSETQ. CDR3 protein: CASSLEPLRQGAPGNQPQHF. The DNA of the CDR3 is TGCGCCAGCAGCTTGGAACCCCTCCGACAGGGGGCGCCTGGCAATCAGCCCCAGCATTTT.

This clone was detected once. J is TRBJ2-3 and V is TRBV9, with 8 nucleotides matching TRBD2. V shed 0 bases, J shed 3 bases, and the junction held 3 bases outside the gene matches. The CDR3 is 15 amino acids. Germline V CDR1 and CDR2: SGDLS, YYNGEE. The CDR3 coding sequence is TGTGCCAGCAGCGTAGTTAGCGGGGCAACAGATACGCAGTATTTT. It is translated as CASSVVSGATDTQYF.

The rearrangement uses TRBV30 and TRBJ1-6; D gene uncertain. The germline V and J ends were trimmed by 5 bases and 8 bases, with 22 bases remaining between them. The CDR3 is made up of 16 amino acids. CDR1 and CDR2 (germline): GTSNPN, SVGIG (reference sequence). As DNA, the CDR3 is TGTGCCTGGGAGATCTTGAGATCCTCGAGGGATTCACCCCTCCACTTT. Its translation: CAWEILRSSRDSPLHF.